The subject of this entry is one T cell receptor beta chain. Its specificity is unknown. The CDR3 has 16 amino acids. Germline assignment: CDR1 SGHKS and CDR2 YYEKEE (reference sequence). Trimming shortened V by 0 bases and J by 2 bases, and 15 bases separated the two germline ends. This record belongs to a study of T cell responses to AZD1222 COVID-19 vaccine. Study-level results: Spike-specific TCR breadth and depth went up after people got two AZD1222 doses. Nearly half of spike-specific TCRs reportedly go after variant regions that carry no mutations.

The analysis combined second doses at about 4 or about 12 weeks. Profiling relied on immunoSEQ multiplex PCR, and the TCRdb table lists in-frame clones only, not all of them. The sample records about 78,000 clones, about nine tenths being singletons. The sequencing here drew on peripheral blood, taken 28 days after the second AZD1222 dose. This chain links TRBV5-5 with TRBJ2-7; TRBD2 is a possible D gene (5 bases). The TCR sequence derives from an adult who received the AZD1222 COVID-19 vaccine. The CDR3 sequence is CASSLAGGRTPYEQYF. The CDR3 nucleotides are TGTGCCAGCAGCTTGGCCGGAGGCAGAACCCCCTACGAGCAGTACTTC.